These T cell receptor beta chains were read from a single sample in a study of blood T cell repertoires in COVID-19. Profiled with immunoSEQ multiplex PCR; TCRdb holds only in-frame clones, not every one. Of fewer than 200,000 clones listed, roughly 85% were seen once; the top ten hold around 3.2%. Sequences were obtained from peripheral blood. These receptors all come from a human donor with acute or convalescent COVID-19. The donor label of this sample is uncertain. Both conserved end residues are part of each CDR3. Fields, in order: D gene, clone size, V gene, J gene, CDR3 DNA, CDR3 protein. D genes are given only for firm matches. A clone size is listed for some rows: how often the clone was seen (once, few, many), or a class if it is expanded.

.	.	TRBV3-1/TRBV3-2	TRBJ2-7	TGTGCCAGCAGCCAAGCCGGGACTTTAGTTACCTACGAGCAGTACTTC	CASSQAGTLVTYEQYF
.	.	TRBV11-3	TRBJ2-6	TGTGCCAGCCGTAGGGAGGGGGAAAGGTCTGGGGCCAACGTCCTGACTTTC	CASRREGERSGANVLTF
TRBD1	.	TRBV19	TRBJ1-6	TGTGCCAGTAGCCTAAGACAGGGTCGAATTTCACCCCTCCACTTT	CASSLRQGRISPLHF
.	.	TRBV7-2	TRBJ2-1	TGTGCCAGCAGCTCCTCCATTTCCACCGGGGAGCAGTTCTTC	CASSSSISTGEQFF
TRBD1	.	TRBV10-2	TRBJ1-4	TGCGCCAGCAGTAAACAGGGGCGGGGTGAAAAACTGTTTTTT	CASSKQGRGEKLFF
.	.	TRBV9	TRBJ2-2	TGTGCCAGCAGCGTGTCAGGTCCCCTGAACACCGGGGAGCTGTTTTTT	CASSVSGPLNTGELFF
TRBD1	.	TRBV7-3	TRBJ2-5	TGTGCCAGCAGCTTATCAGGGGGCCTAGGGACCCAGTACTTC	CASSLSGGLGTQYF
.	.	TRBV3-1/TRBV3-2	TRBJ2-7	TGTGCCAGCAGCCAAGAGGGACTCCCGAAGGAGCAGTACTTC	CASSQEGLPKEQYF
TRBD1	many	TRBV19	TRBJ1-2	TGTGCCAGTAAAGGACAGGTTATCTATGGCTACACCTTC	CASKGQVIYGYTF
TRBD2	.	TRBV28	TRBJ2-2	TGTGCCAGCAGTAAAGGACTAGCGTTGAACACCGGGGAGCTGTTTTTT	CASSKGLALNTGELFF
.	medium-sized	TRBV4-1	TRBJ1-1	TGCGCCAGCAGCCTAATCTTACGGGACAACTATGCCAAGAACACTGAAGCTTTCTTT	CASSLILRDNYAKNTEAFF
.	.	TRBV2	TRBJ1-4	TGTGCCAGCAGTGAAGGGCCGGGATTTACCCCGAGGGAAAATGAAAAACTGTTTTTT	CASSEGPGFTPRENEKLFF
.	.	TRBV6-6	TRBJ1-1	TGTGCCAGCAGTCTCGGGATCCTCGGCAGGACTGAAGCTTTCTTT	CASSLGILGRTEAFF
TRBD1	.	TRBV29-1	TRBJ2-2	TGCAGCGGTCAGAACAGGGACAGGAAAGGCGGGGAGCTGTTTTTT	CSGQNRDRKGGELFF
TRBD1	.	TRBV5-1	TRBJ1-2	TGCGCCAGCAGCAAGGGGACAGGGTCTAACTATGGCTACACCTTC	CASSKGTGSNYGYTF
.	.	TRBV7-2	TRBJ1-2	TGTGCCAGCAGCTTAGAGGGGTATGGCTACACCTTC	CASSLEGYGYTF
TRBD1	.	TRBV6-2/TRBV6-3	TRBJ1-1	TGTGCCAGCAGTTACGTGACAGGGCGAAGTTATACTGAAGCTTTCTTT	CASSYVTGRSYTEAFF
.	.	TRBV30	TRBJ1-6	TGTGCCTTACAGGAAAAATCGAGCTCCTATAATTCACCCCTCCACTTT	CALQEKSSSYNSPLHF
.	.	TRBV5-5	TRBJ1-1	TGTGCCAGCACCATTGGCCCAGGGGCGAACACTGAAGCTTTCTTT	CASTIGPGANTEAFF
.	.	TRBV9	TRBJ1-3	TGTGCCAGCAGCGTACGCGGGGGGACAGGAAACACCATATATTTT	CASSVRGGTGNTIYF
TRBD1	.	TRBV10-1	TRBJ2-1	TGCGCCAGATTGGACAGGGAAAAGTTCTTC	CARLDREKFF
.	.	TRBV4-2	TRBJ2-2	TGTGCCAGCAGCCAAGGTTCCGGTGCGTTGGCCGGGGAGCTGTTTTTT	CASSQGSGALAGELFF
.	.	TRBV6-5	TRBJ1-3	TGTGCCAGCTCCGTAACCCCGAGCTCTGGAAACACCATATATTTT	CASSVTPSSGNTIYF
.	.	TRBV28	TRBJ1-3	TGTGCCAGCAGTTTAGGGCAGCCCGGTATCTCTGGAAACACCATATATTTT	CASSLGQPGISGNTIYF
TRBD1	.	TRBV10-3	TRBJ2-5	TGTGCCATCAAGGGACAGGCCAAAGAGACCCAGTACTTC	CAIKGQAKETQYF
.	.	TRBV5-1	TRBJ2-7	TGCGCCAGCAGCTTGGAATTTATAGCCTACGAGCAGTACTTC	CASSLEFIAYEQYF
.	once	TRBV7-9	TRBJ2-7	TGTGCCAAAAAGATGGCAGGAGGTTCCTACGAGCAGTACTTC	CAKKMAGGSYEQYF
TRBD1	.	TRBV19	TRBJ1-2	TGTGCCAGTAGTCGGGACAGCTTCTATGGCTACACCTTC	CASSRDSFYGYTF
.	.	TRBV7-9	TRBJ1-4	TGTGCCAGCGGTACGGGGAAGAATGAAAAACTGTTTTTT	CASGTGKNEKLFF
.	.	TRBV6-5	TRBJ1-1	TGTGCCAGCAGTTACGGGCAGGTTGTCCCGACTGAAGCTTTCTTT	CASSYGQVVPTEAFF
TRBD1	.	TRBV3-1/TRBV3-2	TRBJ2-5	TGTGCCAGCAGCCAAGGGTCCGGGACAGCTTACTACGGGACCCAGTACTTC	CASSQGSGTAYYGTQYF
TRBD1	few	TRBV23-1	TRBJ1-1	TGCGCCAGCAGTCACTCTACTGGACAGGGGACTGAAGCTTTCTTT	CASSHSTGQGTEAFF
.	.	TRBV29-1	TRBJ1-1	TGCAGCGGTTACAGCCTGAACACTGAAGCTTTCTTT	CSGYSLNTEAFF
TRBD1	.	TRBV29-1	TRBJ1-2	TGCAGCGTACCGGGACAGGGGTGGCGTGGCTACACCTTC	CSVPGQGWRGYTF
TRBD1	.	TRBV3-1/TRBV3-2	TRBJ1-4	TGTGCCAGCAGCCACCGAGGGGGCACTAATGAAAAACTGTTTTTT	CASSHRGGTNEKLFF
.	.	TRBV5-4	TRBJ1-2	TGTGCCAGCAGCTACAGAGATAACTATGGCTACACCTTC	CASSYRDNYGYTF
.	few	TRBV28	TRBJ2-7	TGTGCCAGCAGGGTGGACTCCCCCAGAGAGCAGTACTTC	CASRVDSPREQYF
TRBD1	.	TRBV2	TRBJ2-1	TGTGCCAGCAGTCCCCGGGACAGGGGCAATGAGCAGTTCTTC	CASSPRDRGNEQFF
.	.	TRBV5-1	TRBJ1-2	TGCGCCAGCAGCCCTGGAGACTCAGGGACATATGGCTACACCTTC	CASSPGDSGTYGYTF
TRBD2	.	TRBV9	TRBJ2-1	TGTGCCAGCAGCGACGGGACTATTGGCAATGAGCAGTTCTTC	CASSDGTIGNEQFF
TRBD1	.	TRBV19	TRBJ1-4	TGTGCCAGTAGTCCTTACAGGGGGCTAACCGCAACTAATGAAAAACTGTTTTTT	CASSPYRGLTATNEKLFF
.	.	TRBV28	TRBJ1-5	TGTGCCAGCAGCGAGGTACAGCCCCAGCATTTT	CASSEVQPQHF
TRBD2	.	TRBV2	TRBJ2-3	TGTGCCAGCAGTGAGGGGGGGATTGGCACAGATACGCAGTATTTT	CASSEGGIGTDTQYF